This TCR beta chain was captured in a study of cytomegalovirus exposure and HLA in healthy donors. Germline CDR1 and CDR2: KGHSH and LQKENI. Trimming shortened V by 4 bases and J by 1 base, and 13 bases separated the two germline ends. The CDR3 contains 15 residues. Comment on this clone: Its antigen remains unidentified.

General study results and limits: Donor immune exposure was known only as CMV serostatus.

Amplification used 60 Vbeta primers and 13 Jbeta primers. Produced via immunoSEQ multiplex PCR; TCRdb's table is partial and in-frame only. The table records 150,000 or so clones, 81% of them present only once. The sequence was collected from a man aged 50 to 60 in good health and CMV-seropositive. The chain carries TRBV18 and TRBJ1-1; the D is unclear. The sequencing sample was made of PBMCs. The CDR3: CASSLKGDGNTEAFF. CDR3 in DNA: TGTGCCAGCTCACTCAAGGGAGACGGGAACACTGAAGCTTTCTTT.